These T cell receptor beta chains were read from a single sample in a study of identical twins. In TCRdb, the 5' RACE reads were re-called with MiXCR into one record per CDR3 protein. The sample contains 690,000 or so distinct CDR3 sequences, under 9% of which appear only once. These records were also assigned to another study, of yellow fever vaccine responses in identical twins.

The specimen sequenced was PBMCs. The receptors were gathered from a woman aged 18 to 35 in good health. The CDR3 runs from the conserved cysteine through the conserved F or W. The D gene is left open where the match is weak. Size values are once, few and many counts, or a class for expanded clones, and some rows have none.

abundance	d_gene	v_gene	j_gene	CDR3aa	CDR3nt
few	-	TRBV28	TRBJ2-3	CASTTIWGASTDTQYF	TGTGCCAGCACCACCATATGGGGGGCAAGCACAGATACGCAGTATTTT
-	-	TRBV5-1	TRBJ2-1	CASSLAVGGEQFF	TGCGCCAGCAGCTTGGCCGTAGGCGGTGAGCAGTTCTTC
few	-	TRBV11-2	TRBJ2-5	CASSLESREAETQYF	TGTGCCAGCAGCTTAGAATCGAGGGAGGCAGAGACCCAGTACTTC
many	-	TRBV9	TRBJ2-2	CASSVEGVRAGELFF	TGTGCCAGCAGCGTAGAAGGGGTTCGCGCCGGGGAGCTGTTTTTT
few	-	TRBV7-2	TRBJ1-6	CASSLSQGGNSPLHF	TGTGCCAGCAGCTTATCGCAGGGCGGGAATTCACCCCTCCACTTT
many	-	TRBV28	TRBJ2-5	CASSPGQGLETQYF	TGCGCCAGCAGCCCTGGGCAGGGTTTGGAGACCCAGTACTTC
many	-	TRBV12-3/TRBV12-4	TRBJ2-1	CASTITGPYNEQFF	TGTGCCAGTACAATTACGGGACCCTACAATGAGCAGTTCTTC
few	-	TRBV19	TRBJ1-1	CASSIAGTRAFF	TGTGCCAGTAGTATAGCGGGTACACGGGCTTTCTTT
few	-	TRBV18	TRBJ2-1	CASSPADLSSYNEQFF	TGTGCCAGCTCACCAGCAGATTTAAGCTCCTACAATGAGCAGTTCTTC
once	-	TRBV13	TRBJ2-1	CAISSGTSPYNEQFF	TGTGCCATCAGCTCCGGGACTTCACCCTACAATGAGCAGTTCTTC
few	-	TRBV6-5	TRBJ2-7	CASSYGQREIYEQYF	TGTGCCAGCAGTTACGGCCAAAGGGAAATCTACGAGCAGTACTTC
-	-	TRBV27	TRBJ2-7	CASSSLGGPLKQYF	TGTGCCAGCAGTTCTTTGGGCGGACCCCTGAAGCAGTACTTC
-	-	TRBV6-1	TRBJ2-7	CATSGGLTYEQYF	TGTGCCACCTCGGGTGGATTGACCTACGAGCAGTACTTC
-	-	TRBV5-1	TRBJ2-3	CASGGLWGESTDTQYF	TGCGCCAGCGGGGGCCTGTGGGGGGAGAGCACAGATACGCAGTATTTT
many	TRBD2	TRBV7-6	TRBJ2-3	CASSLGTSGGPRTDTQYF	TGTGCCAGCAGCTTAGGGACTAGCGGGGGGCCGCGCACAGATACGCAGTATTTT
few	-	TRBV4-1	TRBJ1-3	CASTLMGESGNTIYF	TGCGCCAGCACCCTGATGGGGGAATCTGGAAACACCATATATTTT
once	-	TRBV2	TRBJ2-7	CATSITGYEQYF	TGTGCCACCTCCATAACAGGGTACGAGCAGTACTTC
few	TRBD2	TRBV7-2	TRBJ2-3	CASSYLAGVSDTQYF	TGTGCCAGCAGCTACCTAGCGGGTGTGTCAGATACGCAGTATTTT
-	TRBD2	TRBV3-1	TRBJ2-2	CASSRLAGVQKAGELFF	TGTGCCAGCAGCCGACTAGCGGGGGTTCAGAAGGCCGGGGAGCTGTTTTTT
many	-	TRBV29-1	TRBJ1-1	CSVEVVWLNTEAFF	TGCAGCGTTGAAGTAGTATGGCTGAACACTGAAGCTTTCTTT
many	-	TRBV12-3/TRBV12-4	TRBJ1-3	CASTTPYSGNTIYF	TGTGCCAGCACCACACCGTACTCTGGAAACACCATATATTTT
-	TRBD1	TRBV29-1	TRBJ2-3	CSEKGGSETTDTQYF	TGCAGCGAGAAAGGGGGCTCTGAGACCACAGATACGCAGTATTTT
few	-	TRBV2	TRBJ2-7	CASVATGLDEQYF	TGTGCCAGCGTTGCGACGGGCCTGGACGAGCAGTACTTC
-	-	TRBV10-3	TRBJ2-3	CAVTESGSTDTQYF	TGTGCCGTAACGGAGAGCGGGAGCACAGATACGCAGTATTTT
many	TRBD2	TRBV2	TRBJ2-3	CAGGGALPDTQYF	TGTGCCGGCGGGGGGGCCCTTCCAGATACGCAGTATTTT
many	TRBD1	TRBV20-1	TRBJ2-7	CSGLSEGQGMSEQYF	TGCAGTGGCTTAAGTGAGGGACAGGGCATGAGTGAGCAGTACTTC
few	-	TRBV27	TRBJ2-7	CASSITGGVMGEQYF	TGTGCCAGCAGTATAACAGGGGGGGTGATGGGAGAGCAGTACTTC
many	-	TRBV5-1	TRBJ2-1	CASSLSTLSVEQFF	TGCGCCAGCAGCTTGAGTACTCTGTCGGTGGAGCAGTTCTTC
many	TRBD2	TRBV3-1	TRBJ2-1	CASSHATGTSGPSYNEQFF	TGTGCCAGCAGCCACGCTACCGGGACTAGCGGTCCTTCCTACAATGAGCAGTTCTTC
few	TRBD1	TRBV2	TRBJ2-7	CASSEIGTGIYEQYF	TGTGCCAGCAGTGAGATAGGGACAGGGATTTACGAGCAGTACTTC
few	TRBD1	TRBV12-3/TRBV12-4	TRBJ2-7	CASSPTGGPYEQYF	TGTGCCAGCAGCCCTACAGGGGGCCCCTACGAGCAGTACTTC
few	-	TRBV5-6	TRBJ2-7	CASSLKLDYEQYF	TGTGCCAGCAGCTTGAAACTAGACTACGAGCAGTACTTC
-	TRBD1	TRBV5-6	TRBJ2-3	CASSLAGDRAPDTQYF	TGTGCCAGCAGCTTGGCCGGGGACAGGGCCCCAGATACGCAGTATTTT
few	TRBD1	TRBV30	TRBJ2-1	CAWGTGGGEQFF	TGTGCCTGGGGGACAGGGGGAGGTGAGCAGTTCTTC
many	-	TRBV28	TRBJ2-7	CASSLMGQSYEQYF	TGTGCCAGCAGTTTAATGGGGCAATCCTACGAGCAGTACTTC
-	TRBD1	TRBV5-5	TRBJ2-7	CASSQVRDRANEQYF	TGTGCCAGCAGCCAGGTCCGGGACAGGGCCAACGAGCAGTACTTC
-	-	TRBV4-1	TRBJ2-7	CASSQGLGPTYEQYF	TGCGCCAGCAGCCAAGGACTCGGACCGACCTACGAGCAGTACTTC
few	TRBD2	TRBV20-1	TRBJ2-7	CSARDLLGLAGPYEQYF	TGCAGTGCTAGAGATCTCCTCGGACTAGCGGGACCCTACGAGCAGTACTTC
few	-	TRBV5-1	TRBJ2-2	CASGKVPNTGELFF	TGCGCCAGCGGAAAAGTCCCGAACACCGGGGAGCTGTTTTTT
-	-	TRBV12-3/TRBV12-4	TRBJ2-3	CASSGQRADTQYF	TGTGCCAGCTCGGGACAGCGGGCAGATACGCAGTATTTT
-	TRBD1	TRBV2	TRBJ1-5	CARSGTGGNQPQHF	TGTGCCCGCAGTGGGACAGGGGGAAATCAGCCCCAGCATTTT
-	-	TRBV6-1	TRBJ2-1	CASSGRGSSYNEQFF	TGTGCCAGCAGTGGGAGGGGGAGCTCCTACAATGAGCAGTTCTTC
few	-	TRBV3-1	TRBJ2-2	CASSQEGVSATGELFF	TGTGCCAGCAGCCAAGAAGGAGTCTCCGCGACCGGGGAGCTGTTTTTT
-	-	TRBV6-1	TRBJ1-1	CASSDHTRSEAFF	TGTGCCAGCAGTGACCATACCAGGTCCGAAGCTTTCTTT
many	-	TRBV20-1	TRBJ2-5	CSARVAAETQYF	TGCAGTGCTAGAGTAGCGGCTGAGACCCAGTACTTC
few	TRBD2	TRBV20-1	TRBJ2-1	CSARDRAGFSYNEQFF	TGCAGTGCTAGAGATCGAGCGGGATTCTCCTACAATGAGCAGTTCTTC
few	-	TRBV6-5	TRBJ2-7	CASGQSSYEQYF	TGTGCCAGCGGACAGAGTAGCTACGAGCAGTACTTC
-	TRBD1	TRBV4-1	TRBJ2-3	CASSQGDRGWTDTQYF	TGCGCCAGCAGCCAAGGAGACAGGGGGTGGACAGATACGCAGTATTTT
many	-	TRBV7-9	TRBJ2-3	CASSPGDPYLDTQYF	TGTGCCAGCAGCCCCGGAGACCCGTATTTGGATACGCAGTATTTT
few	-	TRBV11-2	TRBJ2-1	CASSSIGDDEQFF	TGTGCCAGCAGCTCTATCGGTGACGATGAGCAGTTCTTC
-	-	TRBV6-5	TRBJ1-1	CASSFVGPTTGLMNTEAFF	TGTGCCAGCAGTTTTGTTGGACCGACAACGGGACTGATGAACACTGAAGCTTTCTTT